The rows below give T cell receptor beta chains drawn from one sample of a study of shared clonotypes between healthy human individuals. The protocol was immunoSEQ multiplex PCR, while the TCRdb copy is restricted to in-frame clones and leaves out a portion. The sample consists of 700,000 to 950,000 clones, 95% to 97% of them appearing once. Source material: naive CD8+ T cells sorted from blood. The receptors stem from a man younger than 40 in good health. The CDR3 runs from the conserved cysteine through the conserved F or W. A D gene is named only where the DNA matches it firmly. Part of the rows lack a size; the others show once, few, many or a class for expanded clones.

j_gene | abundance | d_gene | v_gene | CDR3nt | CDR3aa
TRBJ2-5 | . | TRBD2 | TRBV5-1 | TGCGCCAGCAGCTCGGGACTAGACCTAATCGGAGAGACCCAGTACTTC | CASSSGLDLIGETQYF
TRBJ2-4 | . | . | TRBV29-1 | TGCAGCGCCTCAGACGGCCTAAACATTCAGTACTTC | CSASDGLNIQYF
TRBJ1-5 | . | . | TRBV29-1 | TGCAGCGTTGGGGGACGGTCGGGTAGCAATCAGCCCCAGCATTTT | CSVGGRSGSNQPQHF
TRBJ2-7 | . | TRBD2 | TRBV11-2 | TGTGCCAGCAGCTTAGGTAGGACCGGGAGGAGGGACGAGCAGTACTTC | CASSLGRTGRRDEQYF
TRBJ2-1 | once | . | TRBV19 | TGTGCCAGTAGTATACTCGCGGACTCCTACAATGAGCAGTTCTTC | CASSILADSYNEQFF
TRBJ2-5 | . | . | TRBV4-1 | TGCGCCAGCAGCCGCGACACAGGGCAAGAGACCCAGTACTTC | CASSRDTGQETQYF
TRBJ2-1 | . | . | TRBV5-6 | TGTGCCAGCAGTTGGACCGGGGTCGGCAATGAGCAGTTCTTC | CASSWTGVGNEQFF
TRBJ2-1 | . | . | TRBV2 | TGTGCCAGCAGGGGATGGGGGGCCGTTACCTACAATGAGCAGTTCTTC | CASRGWGAVTYNEQFF
TRBJ2-3 | . | . | TRBV6-1 | TGTGCCAGCAGTGGCAGGGATGATACGCAGTATTTT | CASSGRDDTQYF
TRBJ2-7 | . | . | TRBV28 | TGTGCCAGCAGTCGGACGGTCATCTACGAGCAGTACTTC | CASSRTVIYEQYF
TRBJ1-1 | . | TRBD1 | TRBV9 | TGTGCCAGCAGCGCCCCCTCAGGGGGGGCCGGGACTGAAGCTTTCTTT | CASSAPSGGAGTEAFF
TRBJ2-2 | once | . | TRBV7-7 | TGTGCTAGCAGCTTGCCCGGGAACACCGGGGAGCTGTTTTTT | CASSLPGNTGELFF
TRBJ1-2 | . | TRBD1 | TRBV6-1 | TGTGCCAGCAGGACAGGGGCCTATGGCTACACCTTC | CASRTGAYGYTF
TRBJ1-5 | . | TRBD1 | TRBV29-1 | TGCAGCGTTGTACCCGGGACAGACCCTTTGGAGCCCCAGCATTTT | CSVVPGTDPLEPQHF
TRBJ2-5 | . | TRBD1 | TRBV5-1 | TGCGCCAGCAGCGAAGGGGACAGCCAAGAGACCCAGTACTTC | CASSEGDSQETQYF
TRBJ1-1 | . | . | TRBV7-7 | TGTGCTAGCAGCCTCAGGTATGACACTGAAGCTTTCTTT | CASSLRYDTEAFF
TRBJ2-7 | . | . | TRBV28 | TGTGCCAGCAGTTTTGGCAGCTCCTACGAGCAGTACTTC | CASSFGSSYEQYF
TRBJ2-7 | . | . | TRBV4-3 | TGCGCCAGCAGCCAAGGGGTTGGTAGCACCTACGAGCAGTACTTC | CASSQGVGSTYEQYF
TRBJ2-3 | . | TRBD2 | TRBV6-5 | TGTGCCAGCAGCCGGACTAGCTATAAAGATACGCAGTATTTT | CASSRTSYKDTQYF
TRBJ2-7 | . | TRBD1 | TRBV6-5 | TGTGCCAGCAGCTCACCGGGACAGAGCTCCTACGAGCAGTACTTC | CASSSPGQSSYEQYF
TRBJ2-7 | . | TRBD1 | TRBV19 | TGTGCCAGTAGTGCCCGCCGGGACAGTAAGACCTACGAGCAGTACTTC | CASSARRDSKTYEQYF
TRBJ2-3 | . | TRBD2 | TRBV7-6 | TGTGCCAGCAGCTCTAACCTAGCGGTAACAGATACGCAGTATTTT | CASSSNLAVTDTQYF
TRBJ1-2 | once | . | TRBV27 | TGTGCCAGCAGTTTAACTTTCGCCCAGGCAATCTATGGCTACACCTTC | CASSLTFAQAIYGYTF
TRBJ2-1 | . | . | TRBV7-2 | TGTGCCAGCAGCTTCGCGGGTAGCTCCTACAATGAGCAGTTCTTC | CASSFAGSSYNEQFF
TRBJ2-7 | . | . | TRBV7-9 | TGTGCCAGCAGCTTAGGAGGAGCGGACTACGAGCAGTACTTC | CASSLGGADYEQYF
TRBJ2-7 | . | . | TRBV9 | TGTGCCAGCAGCGTAGCTCCGGATTACGAGCAGTACTTC | CASSVAPDYEQYF
TRBJ2-7 | . | TRBD1 | TRBV7-9 | TGTGCCAGCAGCCGGGACAGGGGGTACGAGCAGTACTTC | CASSRDRGYEQYF
TRBJ1-2 | . | . | TRBV27 | TGTGCCAGCAGTCCTCAAACGGCGGTGAACTATGGCTACACCTTC | CASSPQTAVNYGYTF
TRBJ2-1 | . | TRBD2 | TRBV4-3 | TGCGCCAGCAGCCAAGGTCTAGCGGGGTACAATGAGCAGTTCTTC | CASSQGLAGYNEQFF
TRBJ2-2 | . | . | TRBV7-8 | TGTGCCAGCAGCTTAGTTAGAGATTACACCGGGGAGCTGTTTTTT | CASSLVRDYTGELFF
TRBJ1-3 | . | . | TRBV27 | TGTGCCAGCAGTGGGGGACCCTACGGTAACACCATATATTTT | CASSGGPYGNTIYF
TRBJ2-5 | . | . | TRBV29-1 | TGCAGCGTTGATTATGCAGGCCACCAAGAGACCCAGTACTTC | CSVDYAGHQETQYF
TRBJ1-5 | . | . | TRBV2 | TGTGCCAGCATGGGCAGGGATAGCAATCAGCCCCAGCATTTT | CASMGRDSNQPQHF
TRBJ2-7 | . | . | TRBV14 | TGTGCCAGCAGCCAAGATCCCGATGAGTACGAGCAGTACTTC | CASSQDPDEYEQYF
TRBJ2-5 | once | . | TRBV27 | TGTGCCAGCAGTTTACTGGAGGCAGAGACCCAGTACTTC | CASSLLEAETQYF
TRBJ2-1 | . | TRBD2 | TRBV5-5 | TGTGCCAGCAGCTTTCTGACTAGCGGTGAGCAGTTCTTC | CASSFLTSGEQFF
TRBJ2-7 | . | TRBD1 | TRBV10-2 | TGCGCCAGCAGAGAAATCACAGGGGGCTGGCACGAGCAGTACTTC | CASREITGGWHEQYF
TRBJ1-2 | . | . | TRBV12-5 | TGTGCTAGTGGTTTGGAGAATTTGGACTCCCCGTACTATGACTACACCTTC | CASGLENLDSPYYDYTF
TRBJ1-2 | . | TRBD1 | TRBV10-3 | TGTGCCGTCCTTACAGGGGGCGTCGATGGCTACACCTTC | CAVLTGGVDGYTF
TRBJ2-1 | . | . | TRBV20-1 | TGCAGTGCTAGTCAGCTGGGTGAGCAGTTCTTC | CSASQLGEQFF